This section outlines one TCR beta chain sequence together with its context. Its target is not known. This CDR3 has 12 amino acids. The data belong to a study of CXCR3-negative and CXCR3-positive naive CD8 T cells. General study results and limits: No difference in surface CD5 was seen between naive subsets, and TCR strength was inferred from TRB CDR3 properties. CXCR3-positive naive cells had more hydrophobic TRB CDR3s than CXCR3-negative naive cells. Similar TRBV-TRBJ usage was seen in naive cells (both CXCR3-negative and CXCR3-positive), but memory cells differed. Comparably high diversity marked both naive subsets, whereas memory CD8+ cells had much lower diversity.

5' RACE that incorporated UMI labels was used to prepare the TRB cDNA libraries. TCRdb reanalyzed the 5' RACE reads and collapses them to one entry per CDR3 protein, without DNA. The listing records about 150,000 distinct CDR3 sequences. The sample comprised naive CXCR3+ CD8+ T cells from blood. Subset in this sample: CD45RO-CCR7+CD27+CD95- naive CD8+ T cells expressing CXCR3 (TNR3+). The chain uses TRBV12-3 or TRBV12-4 and TRBJ2-3; TCRdb picks TRBD1, but there is no DNA to check that call. The receptor was isolated from a human donor in good health. Some clones in this sample may be carry-over from other donors' samples. The CDR3 sequence: CASSPATDTQYF.